This T cell receptor beta chain was identified in a study of T cells expressing NK-cell markers. Study-wide points: The share of CD8+ T cells held by dominant NKG2C+ clonotypes was about 1.0-7.5% in several donors. No clear determination of HCMV specificity was made for expanded NKG2C+ T cell clones.

TCRdb reprocessed the 5' RACE reads, with one entry per CDR3 protein and no DNA. The specimen's table records 440,000 or so distinct CDR3 sequences. About this clonotype: Its antigen is undetermined.

The source of this sequence is a woman between 18 and 70 years old in good health. Sequenced input: blood T cells: a sorted CD56 or NKG2C T cell subset, CD4+ or CD8+ T cells, or bulk PBMC T cells (not recorded which).

The CDR3 loop reads CSATGHQETQYF. The genes are TRBV20-1 and TRBJ2-5. Germline V gene data show CDR1 as DFQATT and CDR2 as SNEGSKA (reference sequence). The CDR3 loop spans 12 amino acids.